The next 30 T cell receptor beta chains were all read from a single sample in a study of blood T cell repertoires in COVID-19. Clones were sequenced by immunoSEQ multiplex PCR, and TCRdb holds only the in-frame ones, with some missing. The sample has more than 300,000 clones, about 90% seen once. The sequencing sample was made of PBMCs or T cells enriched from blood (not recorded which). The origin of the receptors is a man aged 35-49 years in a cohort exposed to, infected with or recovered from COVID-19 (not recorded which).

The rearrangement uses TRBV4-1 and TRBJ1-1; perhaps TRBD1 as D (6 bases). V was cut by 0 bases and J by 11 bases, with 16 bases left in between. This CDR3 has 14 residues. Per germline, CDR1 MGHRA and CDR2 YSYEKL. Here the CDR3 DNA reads TGCGCCAGCAGCCAAGATATAGGGGGTTCCAGGGCTTTCTTT. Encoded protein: CASSQDIGGSRAFF.

Here the CDR3 reads CASSSQTGGETEAFF. CDR3 coding DNA: TGCGCCAGCAGCTCCCAGACAGGGGGGGAAACTGAAGCTTTCTTT. The chain employs TRBV5-1 and TRBJ1-1; 9 bases agree with TRBD1. The length of the CDR3 is 15 residues. With 3 bases clipped from V and 5 bases from J, the junction kept 8 bases outside the gene matches. Germline V gene lookup returns CDR1 SGHRS and CDR2 YFSETQ.

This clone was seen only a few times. The CDR3 sequence: CASSETGFTEAFF. The CDR3 DNA sequence: TGTGCCAGCAGTGAAACAGGGTTCACTGAAGCTTTCTTT. The chain recombines TRBV6-1 with TRBJ1-1, with D perhaps TRBD1 (6 bases). Trimming removed 2 bases from V and 4 bases from J, with 8 bases in between. Germline V gene lookup returns CDR1 MNHNS and CDR2 SASEGT. The CDR3 length is 13 residues.

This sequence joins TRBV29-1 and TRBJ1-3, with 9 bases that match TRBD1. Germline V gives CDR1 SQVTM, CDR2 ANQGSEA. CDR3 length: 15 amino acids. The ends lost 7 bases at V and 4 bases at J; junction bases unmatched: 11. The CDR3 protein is CSAVGGQGFGNTIYF. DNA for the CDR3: TGCAGCGCTGTTGGGGGACAGGGTTTCGGAAACACCATATATTTT.

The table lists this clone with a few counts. In DNA, the CDR3 is TGTGCCAGCAGCGGGCAGGGTTTAGGATATGGCTACACCTTC. It encodes CASSGQGLGYGYTF. This rearrangement joins TRBV5-4 to TRBJ1-2, with D possibly TRBD1 on 5 matching bases. V lost 4 bases and J lost 5, with 15 bases in between. This CDR3 is 14 amino acids long. Germline loops: CDR1 SGHNT, CDR2 YYREEE (reference sequence).

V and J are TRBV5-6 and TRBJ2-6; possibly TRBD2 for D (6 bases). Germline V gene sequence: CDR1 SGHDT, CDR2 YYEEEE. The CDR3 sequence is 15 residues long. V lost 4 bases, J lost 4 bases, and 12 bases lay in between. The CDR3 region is CASSPQRVGANVLTF. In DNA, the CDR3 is TGTGCCAGCAGCCCGCAGCGGGTCGGGGCCAACGTCCTGACTTTC.

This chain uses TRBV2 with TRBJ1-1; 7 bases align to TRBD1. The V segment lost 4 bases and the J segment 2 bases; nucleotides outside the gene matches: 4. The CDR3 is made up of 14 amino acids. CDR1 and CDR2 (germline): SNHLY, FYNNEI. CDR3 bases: TGTGCCAGCAGTGGTGGGACAGTAAACACTGAAGCTTTCTTT. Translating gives CASSGGTVNTEAFF. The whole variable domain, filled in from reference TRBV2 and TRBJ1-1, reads EPEVTQTPSHQVTQMGQEVILRCVPISNHLYFYWYRQILGQKVEFLVSFYNNEISEKSEIFDDQFSVERPDGSNFTLKIRSTKLEDSAMYFCASSGGTVNTEAFFGQGTRLTVV.

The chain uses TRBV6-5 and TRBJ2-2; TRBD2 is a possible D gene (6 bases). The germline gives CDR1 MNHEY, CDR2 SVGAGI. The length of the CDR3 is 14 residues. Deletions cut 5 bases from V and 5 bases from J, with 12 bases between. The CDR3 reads CASSPGLPTGELFF. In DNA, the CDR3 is TGTGCCAGCAGTCCGGGACTTCCGACCGGGGAGCTGTTTTTT.

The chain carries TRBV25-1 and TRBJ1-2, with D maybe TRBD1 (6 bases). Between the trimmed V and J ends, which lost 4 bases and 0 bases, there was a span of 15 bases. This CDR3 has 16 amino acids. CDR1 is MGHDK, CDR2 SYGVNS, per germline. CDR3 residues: CASSGGTPSTNYGYTF. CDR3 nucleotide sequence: TGTGCCAGCAGTGGGGGGACACCTAGTACTAACTATGGCTACACCTTC.

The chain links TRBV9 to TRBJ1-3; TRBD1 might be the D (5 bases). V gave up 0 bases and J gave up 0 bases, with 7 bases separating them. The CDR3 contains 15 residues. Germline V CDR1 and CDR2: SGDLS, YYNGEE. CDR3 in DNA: TGTGCCAGCAGCGTAGGGACACTCTCTGGAAACACCATATATTTT. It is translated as CASSVGTLSGNTIYF.

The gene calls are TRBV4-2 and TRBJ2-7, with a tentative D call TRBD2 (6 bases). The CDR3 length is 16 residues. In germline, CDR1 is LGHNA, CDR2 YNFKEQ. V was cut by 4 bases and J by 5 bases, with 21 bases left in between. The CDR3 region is CASSRGDQRESDEQYF. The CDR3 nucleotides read TGTGCCAGCAGCCGGGGGGACCAAAGGGAGTCAGACGAGCAGTACTTC.

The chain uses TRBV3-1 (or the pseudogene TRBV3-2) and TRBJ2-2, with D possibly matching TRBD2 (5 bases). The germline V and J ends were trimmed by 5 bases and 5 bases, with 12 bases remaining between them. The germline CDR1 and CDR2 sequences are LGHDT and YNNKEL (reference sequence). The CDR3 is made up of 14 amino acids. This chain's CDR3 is CASSYGRRTGELFF. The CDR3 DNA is TGTGCCAGCAGCTACGGACGGAGGACCGGGGAGCTGTTTTTT.

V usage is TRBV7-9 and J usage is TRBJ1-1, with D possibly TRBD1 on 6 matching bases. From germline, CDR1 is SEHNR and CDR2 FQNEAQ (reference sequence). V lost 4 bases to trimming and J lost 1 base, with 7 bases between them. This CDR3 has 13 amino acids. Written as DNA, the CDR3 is TGTGCCAGCAGCTCGGGACAGAACACTGAAGCTTTCTTT. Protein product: CASSSGQNTEAFF.

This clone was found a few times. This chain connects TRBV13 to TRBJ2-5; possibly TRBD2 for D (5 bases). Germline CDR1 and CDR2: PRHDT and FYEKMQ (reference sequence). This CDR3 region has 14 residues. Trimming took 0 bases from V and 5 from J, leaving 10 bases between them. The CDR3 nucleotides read TGTGCCAGCAGCTTAGGTGAGGGTTGGGAGACCCAGTACTTC. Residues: CASSLGEGWETQYF.

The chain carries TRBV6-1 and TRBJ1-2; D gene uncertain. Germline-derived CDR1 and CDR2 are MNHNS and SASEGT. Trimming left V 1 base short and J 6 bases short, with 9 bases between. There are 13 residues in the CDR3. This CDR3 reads CASSEGGSHGYTF. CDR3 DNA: TGTGCCAGCAGTGAAGGAGGGAGCCATGGCTACACCTTC.

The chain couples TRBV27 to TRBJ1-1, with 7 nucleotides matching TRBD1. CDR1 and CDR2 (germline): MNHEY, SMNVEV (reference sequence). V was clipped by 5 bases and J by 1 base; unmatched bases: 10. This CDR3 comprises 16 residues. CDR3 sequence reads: CASSPYMGTENTEAFF. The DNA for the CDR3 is TGTGCCAGCAGTCCCTATATGGGGACAGAGAACACTGAAGCTTTCTTT.

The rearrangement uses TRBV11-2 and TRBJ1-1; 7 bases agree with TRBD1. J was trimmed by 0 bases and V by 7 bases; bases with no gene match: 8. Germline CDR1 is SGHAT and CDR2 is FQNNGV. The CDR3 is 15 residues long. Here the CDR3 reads CASIPPGTVNTEAFF. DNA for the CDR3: TGTGCCAGCATCCCCCCTGGGACAGTGAACACTGAAGCTTTCTTT.

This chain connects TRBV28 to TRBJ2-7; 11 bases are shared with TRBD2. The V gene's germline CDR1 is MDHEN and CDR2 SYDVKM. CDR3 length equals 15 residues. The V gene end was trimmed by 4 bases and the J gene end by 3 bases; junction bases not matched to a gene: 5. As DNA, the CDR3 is TGTGCCAGCAGTTCCACTAGCGGGGGCATCTACGAGCAGTACTTC. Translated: CASSSTSGGIYEQYF.

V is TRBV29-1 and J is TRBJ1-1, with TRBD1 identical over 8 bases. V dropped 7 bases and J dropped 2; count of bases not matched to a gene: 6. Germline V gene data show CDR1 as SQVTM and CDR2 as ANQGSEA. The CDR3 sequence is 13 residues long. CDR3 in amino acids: CSAGQGLNTEAFF. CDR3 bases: TGCAGCGCAGGACAGGGCTTAAACACTGAAGCTTTCTTT.

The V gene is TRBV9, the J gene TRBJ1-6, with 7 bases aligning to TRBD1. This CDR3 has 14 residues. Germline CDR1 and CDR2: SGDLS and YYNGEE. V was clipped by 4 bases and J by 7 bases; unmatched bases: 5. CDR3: CASSTGTANSPLHF. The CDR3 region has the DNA TGTGCCAGCAGCACCGGGACAGCAAATTCACCCCTCCACTTT.

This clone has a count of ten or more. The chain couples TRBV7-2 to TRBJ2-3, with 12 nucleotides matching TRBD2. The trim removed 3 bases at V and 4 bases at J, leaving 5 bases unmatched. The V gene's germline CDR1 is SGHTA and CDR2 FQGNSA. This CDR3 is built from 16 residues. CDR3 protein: CASSFLSSGRADTQYF. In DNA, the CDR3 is TGTGCCAGCAGCTTTTTGTCTAGCGGGAGGGCAGATACGCAGTATTTT. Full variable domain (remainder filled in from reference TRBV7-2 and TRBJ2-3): GAGVSQSPSNKVTEKGKDVELRCDPISGHTALYWYRQSLGQGLEFLIYFQGNSAPDKSGLPSDRFSAERTGGSVSTLTIQRTQQEDSAVYLCASSFLSSGRADTQYFGPGTRLTVL.

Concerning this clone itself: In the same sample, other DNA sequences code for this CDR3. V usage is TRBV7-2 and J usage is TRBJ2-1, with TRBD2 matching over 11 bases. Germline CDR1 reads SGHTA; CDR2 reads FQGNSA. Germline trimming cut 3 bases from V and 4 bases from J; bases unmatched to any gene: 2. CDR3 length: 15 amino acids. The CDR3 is CASSFGTSGYNEQFF. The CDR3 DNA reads TGTGCCAGCAGCTTCGGGACTAGCGGTTACAATGAGCAGTTCTTC.

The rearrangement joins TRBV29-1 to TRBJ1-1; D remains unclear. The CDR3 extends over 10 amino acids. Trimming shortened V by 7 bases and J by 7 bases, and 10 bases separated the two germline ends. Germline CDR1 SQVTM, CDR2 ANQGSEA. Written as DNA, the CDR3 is TGCAGCGCACAACAGCTTGAAGCTTTCTTT. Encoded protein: CSAQQLEAFF.

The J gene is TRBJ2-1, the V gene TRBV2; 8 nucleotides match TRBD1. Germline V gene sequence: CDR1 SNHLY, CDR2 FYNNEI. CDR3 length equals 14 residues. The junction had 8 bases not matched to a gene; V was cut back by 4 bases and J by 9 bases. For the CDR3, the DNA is TGTGCCAGCAGTGCAGGGGGCGCGGTATCTGAGCAGTTCTTC. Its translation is CASSAGGAVSEQFF.

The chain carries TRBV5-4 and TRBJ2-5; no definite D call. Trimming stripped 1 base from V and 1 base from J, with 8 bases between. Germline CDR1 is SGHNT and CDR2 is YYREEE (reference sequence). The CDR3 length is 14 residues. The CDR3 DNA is TGTGCCAGCAGCTTGCGTACGCGCCAAGAGACCCAGTACTTC. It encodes CASSLRTRQETQYF.

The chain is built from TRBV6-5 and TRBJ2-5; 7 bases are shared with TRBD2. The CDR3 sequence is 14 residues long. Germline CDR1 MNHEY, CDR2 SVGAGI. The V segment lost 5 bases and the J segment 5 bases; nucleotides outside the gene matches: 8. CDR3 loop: CASSPAGMGETQYF. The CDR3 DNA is TGTGCCAGCAGTCCAGCGGGGATGGGTGAGACCCAGTACTTC.

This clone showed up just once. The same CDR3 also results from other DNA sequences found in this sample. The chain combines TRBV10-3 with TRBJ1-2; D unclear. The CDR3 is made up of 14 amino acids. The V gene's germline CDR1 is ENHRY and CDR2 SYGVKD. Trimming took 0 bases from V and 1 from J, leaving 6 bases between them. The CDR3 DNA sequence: TGTGCCATCAGTGAGTCCCGGGTTAACTATGGCTACACCTTC. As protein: CAISESRVNYGYTF.

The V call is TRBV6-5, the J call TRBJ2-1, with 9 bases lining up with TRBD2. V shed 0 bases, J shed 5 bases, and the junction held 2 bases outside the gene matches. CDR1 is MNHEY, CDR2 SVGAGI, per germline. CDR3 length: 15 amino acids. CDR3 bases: TGTGCCAGCAGTTACTCCGGACTAGCGAACAATGAGCAGTTCTTC. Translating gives CASSYSGLANNEQFF.

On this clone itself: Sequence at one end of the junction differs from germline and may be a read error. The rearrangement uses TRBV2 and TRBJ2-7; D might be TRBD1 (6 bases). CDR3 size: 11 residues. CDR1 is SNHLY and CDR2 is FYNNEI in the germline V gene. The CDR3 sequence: CASSELRDTSF. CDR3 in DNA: TGTGCCAGCAGTGAACTTCGGGACACTTCATTC. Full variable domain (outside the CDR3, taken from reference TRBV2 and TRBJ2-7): EPEVTQTPSHQVTQMGQEVILRCVPISNHLYFYWYRQILGQKVEFLVSFYNNEISEKSEIFDDQFSVERPDGSNFTLKIRSTKLEDSAMYFCASSELRDTSFGPGTRLTVT.

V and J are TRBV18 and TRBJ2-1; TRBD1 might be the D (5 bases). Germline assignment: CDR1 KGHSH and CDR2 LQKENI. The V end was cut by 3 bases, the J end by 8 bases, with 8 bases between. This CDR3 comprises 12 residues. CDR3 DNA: TGTGCCAGCTCACCCACAGGTGATGAGCAGTTCTTC. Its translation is CASSPTGDEQFF.